This TCR beta chain came from a study of control samples from healthy donors and cancer patients. TCRdb's table, derived via immunoSEQ multiplex PCR, lists solely in-frame clones and lacks some. The sample records about 59,000 clones, around 87% being singletons. The CDR3 is 14 amino acids. Germline assignment: CDR1 SNHLY and CDR2 FYNNEI. Trimming removed 7 bases at V and 5 bases at J, with 14 bases between. The receptor was isolated from a woman aged 55 to 70 with lung cancer. The chain links TRBV2 to TRBJ2-2, with TRBD2 as a possible D gene (6 bases). Sequencing input: PBMCs. CDR3 sequence reads: CASTGGTGTGELFF. In nucleotides, the CDR3 is TGTGCCAGCACAGGCGGGACTGGGACCGGGGAGCTGTTTTTT. Full variable domain (rest looked up from reference TRBV2 and TRBJ2-2): EPEVTQTPSHQVTQMGQEVILRCVPISNHLYFYWYRQILGQKVEFLVSFYNNEISEKSEIFDDQFSVERPDGSNFTLKIRSTKLEDSAMYFCASTGGTGTGELFFGEGSRLTVL.